Presented here are 28 T cell receptor beta chains from one specimen sequenced in a study of blood T cell repertoires in COVID-19. Assay: immunoSEQ multiplex PCR; the TCRdb copy retains only in-frame clones and omits some. The sample includes about 46,000 clones, about nine tenths seen only once; the top ten take more than 15%. The specimen was peripheral blood. The receptor set was obtained from a human donor in a cohort sampled during active COVID-19.

The genes are TRBV4-1 and TRBJ1-2; D gene ambiguous. This CDR3 is 13 amino acids long. Deletions cut 8 bases from V and 8 bases from J, with 18 bases between. The germline gives CDR1 MGHRA, CDR2 YSYEKL. The DNA of the CDR3 is TGCGCCAGCGCCCAAACGGGTCTTGTCGGCTACACCTTC. Protein product: CASAQTGLVGYTF.

This chain joins TRBV15 and TRBJ2-3, with a weak D call TRBD1 (9 bases). CDR1 LNHNV and CDR2 YYDKDF come from the germline V gene (reference sequence). There are 22 residues in the CDR3. The V gene lost 5 bases and the J gene lost 0 bases, with 33 bases spanning the gap. CDR3 sequence: CATSASGGGQGLADTSTDTQYF. In DNA form, the CDR3 reads TGTGCCACCAGCGCCTCGGGGGGGGGACAGGGCTTAGCGGACACTAGCACAGATACGCAGTATTTT.

On this clone: One junction end disagrees with the germline gene, perhaps due to a read error. This sequence joins TRBV4-2 and TRBJ2-4, with D uncertain. The CDR3 length is 8 residues. Germline CDR1 reads LGHNA; CDR2 reads YNFKEQ. The CDR3 DNA is TGTGCCAGCAGCCAAACACCTTTC. This sequence encodes CASSQTPF.

With respect to this clone: One end of the junction varies from germline; a read error may be responsible. The chain joins TRBV6-1 to TRBJ1-1; D may be TRBD1 (5 bases). CDR3 size: 16 residues. Germline-derived CDR1 and CDR2 are MNHNS and SASEGT. CDR3 nucleotides: TGTGCCAGCAATGAAAAGAAGCGGAGGGGGAACACTGAAGCTTTCTTT. Its protein is CASNEKKRRGNTEAFF.

V and J are TRBV29-1 and TRBJ2-7; 7 positions agree with TRBD1. Trimming at V came to 3 bases and at J to 5 bases, leaving 7 bases not matched to a gene. CDR1 is SQVTM, CDR2 ANQGSEA, per germline. This CDR3 has 13 residues. CDR3 bases: TGCAGCGTTGATACAGGGGATCGGGACGAGCAGTACTTC. This sequence encodes CSVDTGDRDEQYF.

The table lists this clone with a count of one. This chain uses TRBV3-1 (or the pseudogene TRBV3-2) with TRBJ2-7; D gene ambiguous. The CDR3 consists of 12 residues. Looked up from germline, CDR1 is LGHDT and CDR2 is YNNKEL (reference sequence). The V end was cut by 5 bases, the J end by 1 base, with 6 bases between. This CDR3 is CASSVTSYEQYF. The CDR3, as DNA: TGTGCCAGCAGCGTTACTTCCTACGAGCAGTACTTC.

The chain couples TRBV24-1 to TRBJ2-7, with D unresolved. The V end was cut by 0 bases, the J end by 0 bases, with 14 bases between. Germline V CDR1 and CDR2: KGHDR, SFDVKD. The CDR3 loop spans 17 amino acids. The CDR3 sequence is CATSDLLGGSSSYEQYF. The CDR3 DNA reads as TGTGCCACCAGTGATTTGCTTGGCGGATCGAGCTCCTACGAGCAGTACTTC.

V and J are TRBV2 and TRBJ2-7, with a possible D match to TRBD1 (6 bases). Germline values: CDR1 SNHLY, CDR2 FYNNEI. Trimming took 6 bases from V and 2 from J, leaving 8 bases between them. This CDR3 has 12 amino acids. The CDR3 DNA reads as TGTGCCAGCAGCGGGGACACCTACGAGCAGTACTTC. It codes for CASSGDTYEQYF.

The genes are TRBV2 and TRBJ1-2, with D hard to call. This CDR3 is built from 13 residues. From germline, CDR1 is SNHLY and CDR2 FYNNEI. V was pared by 3 bases and J by 4 bases, with 9 bases between. The CDR3 bases are TGTGCCAGCAGTGAGGGCAGGTCCTATGGCTACACCTTC. It specifies CASSEGRSYGYTF. Variable domain in full (rest from reference TRBV2 and TRBJ1-2): EPEVTQTPSHQVTQMGQEVILRCVPISNHLYFYWYRQILGQKVEFLVSFYNNEISEKSEIFDDQFSVERPDGSNFTLKIRSTKLEDSAMYFCASSEGRSYGYTFGSGTRLTVV.

The rearrangement joins TRBV9 to TRBJ2-7; D perhaps matches TRBD1 (6 bases). CDR1 is SGDLS, CDR2 YYNGEE, per germline. Trimming left V 3 bases short and J 1 base short, with 11 bases between. The CDR3 runs 14 residues. The CDR3 is CASSGGQSSYEQYF. The CDR3 DNA reads as TGTGCCAGCAGCGGCGGACAGTCTTCCTACGAGCAGTACTTC.

The chain carries TRBV6-5 and TRBJ1-5, with 7 nucleotides matching TRBD1. In germline, CDR1 is MNHEY, CDR2 SVGAGI. With V trimmed by 5 bases and J by 11 bases, 6 bases remained unmatched. The CDR3 extends over 12 amino acids. Here the CDR3 DNA reads TGTGCCAGCAGTCAACCGGACAGGACCCAGCATTTT. Translating gives CASSQPDRTQHF.

V is TRBV20-1 and J is TRBJ2-5, with 11 bases that match TRBD2. V trimming: 3 bases; J trimming: 2 bases; junction bases outside the gene matches: 8. Germline CDR1 is DFQATT and CDR2 is SNEGSKA (reference sequence). The CDR3 has 16 residues. The CDR3 region has the DNA TGCAGTGCTAGTCTGCTAGCGGGGGGACTACAAGAGACCCAGTACTTC. Protein product: CSASLLAGGLQETQYF.

The gene calls are TRBV7-2 and TRBJ1-4; 7 bases are a match to TRBD1. Per germline, CDR1 SGHTA and CDR2 FQGNSA. The CDR3 totals 16 residues. Trimming at V came to 5 bases and at J to 0 bases, leaving 6 bases not matched to a gene. Here the CDR3 DNA reads TGTGCCAGCAGCGCCGGGACAGTTACAACTAATGAAAAACTGTTTTTT. This sequence encodes CASSAGTVTTNEKLFF.

This chain uses TRBV6-5 with TRBJ1-1; 10 nucleotides line up with TRBD1. The CDR3 consists of 15 residues. Germline values: CDR1 MNHEY, CDR2 SVGAGI. With 5 bases clipped from V and 5 bases from J, the junction kept 8 bases outside the gene matches. CDR3 bases: TGTGCCAGCAGTACCACCGGGACAGGGGAAACTGAAGCTTTCTTT. Translating it yields CASSTTGTGETEAFF.

The chain employs TRBV30 and TRBJ1-1, with 7 positions matching TRBD1. Germline V CDR1 and CDR2: GTSNPN, SVGIG (reference sequence). There are 12 residues in the CDR3. V gave up 4 bases and J gave up 5 bases; unmatched junction bases: 4. CDR3 DNA: TGTGCCTGGACTCAGGGGGGAACTGAAGCTTTCTTT. Protein sequence: CAWTQGGTEAFF.

This clone showed up just once. This sequence joins TRBV28 and TRBJ1-4; D is perhaps TRBD1 (6 bases). The CDR3 sequence is 11 residues long. The germline CDR1 and CDR2 sequences are MDHEN and SYDVKM. V lost 7 bases, J lost 8 bases, and 8 bases lay in between. Written as DNA, the CDR3 is TGTGCCAGCAAGGGGGTGGAAAAACTGTTTTTT. This sequence encodes CASKGVEKLFF.

This chain connects TRBV6-6 to TRBJ2-5, with 11 bases matching TRBD2. The CDR3 is 17 amino acids. Per the germline V gene, CDR1 is MNHNY and CDR2 is SVGAGI (reference sequence). V dropped 5 bases and J dropped 4; count of bases not matched to a gene: 12. CDR3 sequence reads: CASSHNPTSGGGETQYF. The CDR3 DNA sequence: TGTGCCAGCAGTCATAACCCAACTAGCGGGGGCGGAGAGACCCAGTACTTC.

The gene calls are TRBV9 and TRBJ1-4; perhaps TRBD1 as D (6 bases). Trimming took 4 bases from V and 6 from J, leaving 16 bases between them. CDR3 length: 15 amino acids. Germline values: CDR1 SGDLS, CDR2 YYNGEE. CDR3 sequence (DNA): TGTGCCAGCAGCACAGAGGGCAGGGGCGATGAAAAACTGTTTTTT. It codes for CASSTEGRGDEKLFF.

The chain has TRBV5-5 and TRBJ2-7; TRBD1 matches at 7 bases. Germline lookup yields CDR1 SGHKS and CDR2 YYEKEE (reference sequence). Trimming removed 5 bases from V and 3 bases from J; junction bases left unmatched: 8. The CDR3 consists of 14 residues. CDR3 residues: CASRTGYLDYEQYF. The DNA for the CDR3 is TGTGCCAGCAGGACAGGGTACCTAGACTACGAGCAGTACTTC.

The chain links TRBV27 to TRBJ2-1; TRBD1 is a possible D gene (5 bases). The ends were cut back, 2 bases at V and 6 bases at J, with 8 bases in the middle. This CDR3 is 13 amino acids long. CDR1 MNHEY and CDR2 SMNVEV come from the germline V gene (reference sequence). CDR3 in DNA: TGTGCCAGCAGTTTAATTGGGGCCAATGAGCAGTTCTTC. The encoded protein is CASSLIGANEQFF.

The rearrangement links TRBV4-1 to TRBJ2-7; a possible D gene is TRBD1 (5 bases). This CDR3 spans 13 amino acids. With 3 bases removed from V and 3 bases from J, the gap between germline ends came to 9 bases. CDR1 is MGHRA and CDR2 is YSYEKL in the germline V gene. This CDR3 is CASSHTGNYEQYF. CDR3 nucleotides: TGCGCCAGCAGCCATACAGGTAACTACGAGCAGTACTTC.

The chain has TRBV2 and TRBJ2-7; D call uncertain. V was trimmed by 0 bases and J by 10 bases, leaving 10 bases between them. CDR1 and CDR2 (germline): SNHLY, FYNNEI. The CDR3 is 12 amino acids. The CDR3 nucleotides are TGTGCCAGCAGTGAAGCCCTAGTCGGTCAGTACTTC. Amino acids: CASSEALVGQYF.

V and J are TRBV10-3 and TRBJ1-1, with 8 nucleotides matching TRBD1. Germline V gene sequence: CDR1 ENHRY, CDR2 SYGVKD. With 7 bases clipped from V and 0 bases from J, the junction kept 7 bases outside the gene matches. The CDR3 contains 15 residues. In DNA form, the CDR3 reads TGTGCCATCAACAACGGACAGGGTTTGAACACTGAAGCTTTCTTT. Amino acids: CAINNGQGLNTEAFF.

This clone has only one observation. V gene TRBV30 combines with J gene TRBJ1-1, with D possibly being TRBD1 (6 bases). The V end was cut by 2 bases, the J end by 7 bases, with 26 bases between. CDR3 length: 17 residues. In germline, CDR1 is GTSNPN, CDR2 SVGIG (reference sequence). The CDR3 coding sequence is TGTGCCTGGAGTTCGGGGGGCGATCTCGCCCCTGTACTTGAAGCTTTCTTT. It specifies CAWSSGGDLAPVLEAFF. Together with reference TRBV30 and TRBJ1-1, the CDR3 gives the full variable domain: SQTIHQWPATLVQPVGSPLSLECTVEGTSNPNLYWYRQAAGRGLQLLFYSVGIGQISSEVPQNLSASRPQDRQFILSSKKLLLSDSGFYLCAWSSGGDLAPVLEAFFGQGTRLTVV.

This chain connects TRBV2 to TRBJ1-6; 9 bases are a match to TRBD1. Germline assignment: CDR1 SNHLY and CDR2 FYNNEI. V trimming: 7 bases; J trimming: 10 bases; junction bases outside the gene matches: 11. CDR3 length equals 15 residues. The CDR3 is CASITDRGYGSPLHF. For the CDR3, the DNA is TGTGCCAGCATTACGGACAGGGGCTATGGCTCACCCCTCCACTTT.

This chain uses TRBV10-3 with TRBJ2-7, with D possibly matching TRBD1 (5 bases). V gave up 6 bases and J gave up 0 bases, with 6 bases separating them. CDR3 length: 12 residues. CDR1 ENHRY and CDR2 SYGVKD come from the germline V gene. The CDR3 nucleotides read TGTGCCATCAGGGACATCTCCTACGAGCAGTACTTC. Its protein is CAIRDISYEQYF.

Points on this clone: The junction departs from the called germline gene at one end, perhaps through a read error. V and J are TRBV5-4 and TRBJ2-7; 10 bases fit TRBD2. This CDR3 is 15 amino acids long. CDR1 is SGHNT and CDR2 is YYREEE in the germline V gene (reference sequence). DNA for the CDR3: TGTGCCAGCAGCTTGGGGACTAGCGGCCCTTCCGATACGAACTTC. This sequence encodes CASSLGTSGPSDTNF.

The V gene is TRBV7-9, the J gene TRBJ2-3, with 11 bases fitting TRBD2. This CDR3 has 18 amino acids. The ends lost 5 bases at V and 1 base at J; junction bases unmatched: 11. Germline-derived CDR1 and CDR2 are SEHNR and FQNEAQ (reference sequence). CDR3 in DNA: TGTGCCAGCAGCCCAAAAGAGCTACTAGCGGGGGGCACAGATACGCAGTATTTT. This translates into CASSPKELLAGGTDTQYF.